This T cell receptor (beta chain) was identified during a study of radiation and T cells in renal cell carcinoma. Indicated treatment: treatment-naive control, cytoreductive nephrectomy. Germline assignment: CDR1 SQVTM and CDR2 ANQGSEA. CDR3 length: 13 amino acids. Trimming at V came to 6 bases and at J to 0 bases, leaving 4 bases not matched to a gene. Clones were read by immunoSEQ multiplex PCR, and TCRdb kept only the in-frame ones, dropping some. The sample has 10,000 or so clones, roughly 58% seen once. This sequence originates from a man aged 40-55 years with renal cell carcinoma. The genes are TRBV29-1 and TRBJ1-2, with 7 bases that match TRBD1. The sequencing used tumor tissue, collected from a patient whose treatment was nephrectomy without radiotherapy. The CDR3: CSVETGSNYGYTF. The CDR3 DNA sequence: TGCAGCGTGGAGACAGGGTCTAACTATGGCTACACCTTC.